This TCR beta chain stems from a study of blood T cells in healthy people across ages (dated by TCRdb to between 2015 and 2017). Background on the whole study: In model experiments, roughly one uniquely barcoded TCR beta cDNA molecule per two T cells was captured by template switching. The study measured age-related changes in TCR beta repertoire diversity using deep sequencing normalized with unique cDNA molecular identifiers. The donors were split into four age groups: young (average about 15 years), middle-aged (39), aged (more than 60) and long-lived (roughly 80). Donors of different ages were randomly distributed across sequencing lanes to avoid experimental bias. Using the same blood draw, the study looked at two additional independent replicas of 1 million unique cDNA reads for two donors, one aged 18 to 29 and the other aged 80 or older.

The method behind the library was 5' RACE. The sequencing machine was an Illumina HiSeq 2500. A second PCR of about 7 to 12 cycles was run with a J-beta primer mix and a sample-barcoded 5' primer. A template-switch 5' adaptor carrying 12 random nucleotides introduced a unique molecular identifier onto each TCR beta cDNA molecule. Each sample yielded at least 3 million CDR3-containing paired-end reads. All of the RNA was converted into first-strand cDNA using the Mint cDNA synthesis kit, with a TRBC-specific oligonucleotide serving as the primer. All cDNA was treated with uracil-DNA glycosylase and then went through a first 18-cycle PCR with the universal primers M1SS and BC2_uni_R. The original methods were these. Normalization of each sample was performed by random selection of 1 million high-quality reads, each carrying a distinct molecular identifier. Reads sharing molecular identifiers were discarded rather than binned into consensus sequences. MiTCR, run with a Q25 quality threshold and the strictest error-elimination algorithm, handled CDR3 identification, clonotype clustering and error correction. A nonparametric unseen species model with Euler transformation was used to estimate a lower bound on total TCR beta diversity. TCRdb redid the processing of the public reads, applying fastp at Q25 and MiXCR, and retained in-frame beta chains. Every distinct CDR3 protein forms one entry, paired with its most common genes and DNA. The V and J calls reflect TCRdb's pipeline rather than the authors' work. For this sample the table gives 600,000 or so distinct CDR3 sequences, of which around a fifth were detected only once. The top ten constitute around 3.4% of the sample.

The donors were under 40 Caucasian individuals from Russia, aged roughly 6 to 100 years, who were systemically healthy. Each donor gave 9.5 to 10 milliliters of peripheral blood, drawn into EDTA-treated Vacutainer tubes. Ficoll-Paque density-gradient centrifugation was used to isolate PBMCs, with at least 6.5 million per sample. Trizol reagent was used to extract total RNA from PBMCs, with at least 6 micrograms per sample. Naive CD45RAhigh/CD27high T cell percentages were measured by flow cytometry on a PBMC aliquot from every donor. On this clonotype itself: What this receptor recognizes is not known. It has no much larger one-base neighbor in the sample; base qualities were not kept.

Overall study outcomes, separate from this receptor: Compared with the aged group, more naive CD4+ T cells, fewer expanded clones and increased TCR diversity were shown by the long-lived group, suggesting age selection. Because donor CMV infection status was unknown, age-related changes in expanded clonotypes were potentially confounded. Total diversity estimates from one million sequenced T cells were considered lower bounds and underestimates. Observed TCR beta diversity correlated strongly with the percentage of naive T cells measured by flow cytometry. Observed TCR beta diversity per million T cells fell roughly linearly with age, and a significant reduction was already apparent by age around 36. Because profiling used bulk unsorted PBMCs, naive and antigen-experienced compartments could not be compared conclusively.

Sequencing was done on a sample of blood. The sequence was obtained from a man in his 70s in good health.

The nucleotide sequence is TGCAGCGTCGTCGACTTCCAGGGGAACACTGAAGCTTTCTTT. This codes for CSVVDFQGNTEAFF. This receptor chain uses TRBV29-1 and TRBJ1-1, with a weak D call of TRBD1 (5 bases match). The junction shows trimming of 6 bases on V and 1 base on J, plus 15 bases between the germline ends. CDR1 and CDR2, looked up from the germline V gene, are SQVTM and ANQGSEA. CDR3 length: 14 amino acids, cysteine to phenylalanine. Only the CDR3 DNA stays, 42 bases, in frame from base 1.